The 8 T cell receptor beta chains listed next were all sequenced from one sample in a study of beta chain features in type 1 diabetes. Study conclusions and caveats: In every one of the four CD4+ subsets, TCRB CDR3s were moderately but significantly shorter in Type 1 diabetes patients.

Expressed TCRB transcripts got sequenced, as all isolated RNA was reverse transcribed. Data came from immunoSEQ multiplex PCR; TCRdb stores just in-frame clones and leaves some out. This table holds some 350,000 clones, around an eighth found once. These receptors have no known antigen. The sequenced sample was naive CD4+ T cells from blood. The receptors were sampled from a woman aged 18-35 years with type 1 diabetes.

V is TRBV5-1 and J is TRBJ1-2; D unclear. This CDR3 contains 14 residues. Looked up from germline, CDR1 is SGHRS and CDR2 is YFSETQ. The ends were cut back, 0 bases at V and 8 bases at J, with 14 bases in the middle. CDR3 nucleotides: TGCGCCAGCAGCTTGGACGGCCAGGAGGGCGGCTACACCTTC. Its translation is CASSLDGQEGGYTF.

J is TRBJ2-2 and V is TRBV5-1; 10 nucleotides agree with TRBD1. The CDR3 length is 17 residues. Germline V CDR1 and CDR2: SGHRS, YFSETQ. Trimming at V came to 4 bases and at J to 0 bases, leaving 6 bases not matched to a gene. The CDR3, as DNA: TGCGCCAGCAGCACCGACAGGGGGCTTTCGAACACCGGGGAGCTGTTTTTT. Residues: CASSTDRGLSNTGELFF.

This clone was detected a few times. This chain's CDR3 is CASSDRFTGELFF. The CDR3 DNA reads as TGTGCCAGCAGCGACAGATTCACCGGGGAGCTGTTTTTT. This chain connects TRBV9 to TRBJ2-2; D is unclear. The germline V gene has CDR1 SGDLS and CDR2 YYNGEE. V dropped 3 bases and J dropped 4 bases, with 7 bases sitting between them. The CDR3 runs to 13 residues.

This clone has only a few counts. V and J are TRBV28 and TRBJ1-2, with D possibly TRBD1 on 5 matching bases. There are 12 residues in the CDR3. Germline V gene data show CDR1 as MDHEN and CDR2 as SYDVKM. Between the trimmed V and J ends, which lost 6 bases and 8 bases, there was a span of 13 bases. CDR3 residues: CASSQGSGGYTF. The CDR3 nucleotides read TGTGCCAGCAGCCAGGGTAGCGGGGGCTACACCTTC.

This clone has only a few counts. The chain is built from TRBV10-3 and TRBJ2-3; the D is unclear. The CDR3 extends over 15 amino acids. The V gene lost 2 bases and the J gene lost 5 bases, with 14 bases spanning the gap. Germline V gives CDR1 ENHRY, CDR2 SYGVKD. This CDR3 reads CAISEVSPIGDTQYF. The CDR3 DNA follows: TGTGCCATCAGTGAGGTATCCCCAATCGGAGATACGCAGTATTTT.

V is TRBV7-9 and J is TRBJ2-5, with D possibly TRBD1 on 5 matching bases. This CDR3 is built from 13 residues. Trimming pared 4 bases from V and 3 bases from J, leaving 9 bases between. The germline V gene has CDR1 SEHNR and CDR2 FQNEAQ (reference sequence). CDR3 DNA sequence: TGTGCCAGCAGCTGGACACTGAAAGAGACCCAGTACTTC. As protein: CASSWTLKETQYF.

In this sample, this clone turned up a few times. V and J are TRBV10-3 and TRBJ2-7; D perhaps matches TRBD2 (6 bases). The CDR3 sequence is 14 residues long. V was trimmed by 5 bases and J by 7 bases, leaving 18 bases between them. The germline V gene has CDR1 ENHRY and CDR2 SYGVKD. This CDR3 reads CAISRDWLGVEQYF. Written as DNA, the CDR3 is TGTGCCATCAGTCGGGACTGGCTCGGGGTGGAGCAGTACTTC.

A few counts support this clone. The chain couples TRBV30 to TRBJ1-5; tentative D call: TRBD1 (5 bases). V lost 5 bases and J 5 bases, leaving 19 bases between the germline ends. Germline lookup yields CDR1 GTSNPN and CDR2 SVGIG (reference sequence). The CDR3 has 15 amino acids. CDR3 nucleotides: TGTGCCTGGGACAAAGGGGTCGGCCGACATCAGCCCCAGCATTTT. Translating gives CAWDKGVGRHQPQHF.